The 10 T cell receptor beta chains listed next were all sequenced from one sample in a study of shared clonotypes between healthy human individuals. CD45RO-negative, CCR7-selected cells formed the naive CD8 fraction, which excluded terminally differentiated effector memory CD45RA+ cells. Data came from immunoSEQ multiplex PCR; TCRdb stores just in-frame clones and leaves some out. The sample includes just over 2,000,000 clones, about 94% of them seen just once. Specimen: naive CD8+ T cells sorted from blood. These receptors were taken from a man younger than 35 in good health.

This rearrangement joins TRBV14 to TRBJ1-1; D is perhaps TRBD1 (5 bases). Germline-derived CDR1 and CDR2 are SGHDN and FVKESK. With 6 bases removed from V and 2 bases from J, the gap between germline ends came to 10 bases. This CDR3 contains 13 residues. This chain's CDR3 is CASSLRGNTEAFF. The CDR3 DNA reads TGTGCCAGCAGTCTACGGGGCAACACTGAAGCTTTCTTT.

V and J are TRBV5-4 and TRBJ2-7; TRBD1 matches 7 bases. There are 14 residues in the CDR3. The ends lost 3 bases at V and 6 bases at J; junction bases unmatched: 9. Germline V gene data show CDR1 as SGHNT and CDR2 as YYREEE (reference sequence). The CDR3 DNA is TGTGCCAGCAGCTCAACTGACAGGGCGGTCGAGCAGTACTTC. Translating it yields CASSSTDRAVEQYF.

The genes are TRBV15 and TRBJ2-1; TRBD2 agrees at 11 bases. Germline V gene sequence: CDR1 LNHNV, CDR2 YYDKDF (reference sequence). This CDR3 is built from 15 residues. V shed 1 base and J 7 bases; nucleotides not matched to a gene: 3. In nucleotides, the CDR3 is TGTGCCACCAGCAGAGTAGCGGGAGGGCCTAATGAGCAGTTCTTC. Translating it yields CATSRVAGGPNEQFF. Full variable domain (missing parts from reference TRBV15 and TRBJ2-1): DAMVIQNPRYQVTQFGKPVTLSCSQTLNHNVMYWYQQKSSQAPKLLFHYYDKDFNNEADTPDNFQSRRPNTSFCFLDIRSPGLGDTAMYLCATSRVAGGPNEQFFGPGTRLTVL.

This chain joins TRBV21-1 and TRBJ1-2; the table assigns TRBD1, which was not confirmed against the DNA. TRBV21-1 is annotated as a pseudogene. The CDR3 is 14 amino acids. As DNA, the CDR3 is TGTGCCAGCATTTGGGACACTCCTAACTATGGCTACACCTTC. The encoded protein is CASIWDTPNYGYTF.

The chain joins TRBV7-6 to TRBJ1-1, with no clear D. Trimming shortened V by 5 bases and J by 0 bases, and 13 bases separated the two germline ends. The CDR3 has 15 residues. The germline CDR1 and CDR2 sequences are SGHVS and FNYEAQ. In nucleotides, the CDR3 is TGTGCCAGCAGCCCTCGGGAGGGAATGAACACTGAAGCTTTCTTT. The encoded protein is CASSPREGMNTEAFF. The variable domain in full, completed from reference TRBV7-6 and TRBJ1-1, reads GAGVSQSPRYKVTKRGQDVALRCDPISGHVSLYWYRQALGQGPEFLTYFNYEAQQDKSGLPNDRFSAERPEGSISTLTIQRTEQRDSAMYRCASSPREGMNTEAFFGQGTRLTVV.

This chain uses TRBV5-1 with TRBJ2-1, with 12 bases identical to TRBD2. From germline, CDR1 is SGHRS and CDR2 YFSETQ. The CDR3 covers 15 residues. Germline trimming cut 5 bases from V and 10 bases from J; bases unmatched to any gene: 10. CDR3 loop: CASSYRLAGAGEQFF. CDR3 bases: TGCGCCAGCAGTTACCGACTAGCGGGAGCCGGAGAGCAGTTCTTC.

This chain uses TRBV2 with TRBJ2-3; 13 nucleotides line up with TRBD2. Looked up from germline, CDR1 is SNHLY and CDR2 is FYNNEI. The V and J ends lost 5 bases and 5 bases, in that order; junction bases with no gene match: 7. This CDR3 region has 16 residues. CDR3 coding DNA: TGTGCCAGCAGTCAAGGGACTAGCGGGATGGAAGATACGCAGTATTTT. Amino acids: CASSQGTSGMEDTQYF.

This clone occurred once. The gene calls are TRBV2 and TRBJ2-5; unclear D gene. V dropped 2 bases and J dropped 9 bases, with 10 bases sitting between them. The CDR3 sequence is 12 residues long. Germline loops: CDR1 SNHLY, CDR2 FYNNEI. CDR3 sequence reads: CASSELDLAQYF. The CDR3 bases are TGTGCCAGCAGTGAATTGGACCTGGCCCAGTACTTC.

This clone was observed once. The chain joins TRBV5-1 to TRBJ2-3, with 9 bases lining up with TRBD2. J was trimmed by 5 bases and V by 0 bases; bases with no gene match: 7. The CDR3 is 16 residues long. The germline V gene has CDR1 SGHRS and CDR2 YFSETQ. The CDR3 spells CASSLALREGLDTQYF. The CDR3 DNA reads TGCGCCAGCAGCTTGGCCTTGCGGGAGGGCTTAGATACGCAGTATTTT.

The V call is TRBV7-9, the J call TRBJ2-1; TRBD1 matches at 7 bases. Germline V gene lookup returns CDR1 SEHNR and CDR2 FQNEAQ (reference sequence). This CDR3 comprises 14 residues. The V and J ends lost 5 bases and 2 bases, in that order; junction bases with no gene match: 3. Here the CDR3 DNA reads TGTGCCAGCAGCCGACAGGGCCCCTACAATGAGCAGTTCTTC. Amino acid sequence: CASSRQGPYNEQFF.